This record concerns one T cell receptor beta chain sequence. V was trimmed by 4 bases and J by 10 bases, leaving 19 bases between them. Per the germline V gene, CDR1 is SGDLS and CDR2 is YYNGEE. This CDR3 comprises 14 residues. This specimen belongs to a study of T cell changes during pregnancy in multiple sclerosis. The table came from immunoSEQ multiplex PCR; TCRdb's copy has only in-frame clones and leaves some out. The sample records fewer than 95,000 clones, 80% to 95% being singletons. The rearrangement uses TRBV9 and TRBJ2-3, with D perhaps matching TRBD2 (5 bases). The sequencing used peripheral blood, collected in the first trimester of pregnancy. The sequence came from a female donor in good health, enrolled as a control in a pregnancy study. The CDR3 bases are TGTGCCAGCAGCTCCACCCCGGACCTAGCAGCGCAGTATTTT. As protein: CASSSTPDLAAQYF.